The following is a T cell receptor (beta chain) sequence with its context. V gave up 0 bases and J gave up 4 bases, with 8 bases separating them. The CDR3 contains 14 residues. CDR1 is SGHNT and CDR2 is YYREEE in the germline V gene (reference sequence). This entry is derived from a study of blood T cell repertoires in COVID-19. Study context: The United States, Italy and Spain supplied acute and convalescent COVID-19 samples. Nucleic acid was either cDNA or gDNA, and it came from T cells, B-cell-depleted T cells, or PBMCs.

Seattle's cohort entered during active infection and was followed longitudinally. In the study's own analysis: Reference gene primer amplification in the assay estimated nucleated cell counts. Assay: immunoSEQ multiplex PCR; the TCRdb copy retains only in-frame clones and omits some. V and J calls and clone size come straight from that table; D and trimming were deduced from the DNA. Counted here are hundreds of thousands of clones, 87% occurring once; the ten biggest clones make up about 6%. This rearrangement joins TRBV5-4 to TRBJ1-3; D uncertain. The sequenced sample consisted of peripheral blood. This receptor was taken from a woman aged 45-65 years with COVID-19, enrolled during active disease. CDR3 nucleotide sequence: TGTGCCAGCAGCTTGGGACCAGGAGGAAACACCATATATTTT. This translates into CASSLGPGGNTIYF.